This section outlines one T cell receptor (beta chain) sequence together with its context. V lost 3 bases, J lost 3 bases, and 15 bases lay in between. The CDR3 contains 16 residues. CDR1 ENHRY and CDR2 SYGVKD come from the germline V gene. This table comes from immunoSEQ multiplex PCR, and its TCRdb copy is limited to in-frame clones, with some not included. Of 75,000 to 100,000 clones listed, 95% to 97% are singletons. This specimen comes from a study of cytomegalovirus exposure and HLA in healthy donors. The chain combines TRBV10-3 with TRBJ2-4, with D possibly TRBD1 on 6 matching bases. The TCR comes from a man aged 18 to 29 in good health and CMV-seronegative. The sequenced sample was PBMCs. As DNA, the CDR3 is TGTGCCATCAGTGACGCGGACAGTTCGGGCAAAAACATTCAGTACTTC. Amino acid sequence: CAISDADSSGKNIQYF.